The 22 T cell receptor beta chains given below trace back to one sample, sequenced in a study of T cell clonality in common variable immunodeficiency. The table came from immunoSEQ multiplex PCR; TCRdb's copy has only in-frame clones and leaves some out. The table lists some 43,000 clones, with no singletons. The sample comprised peripheral blood mononuclear cells. The source is a person aged 18-70 years in good health.

This clone has a count of ten or more. The CDR3 is cut off 3 residues early in the read; its end comes from the germline J gene. J is TRBJ1-5 and V is TRBV19, with 7 bases that match TRBD1. The trim removed 3 bases at V and 0 bases at J, leaving 2 bases unmatched. Looked up from germline, CDR1 is LNHDA and CDR2 is SQIVND (reference sequence). The CDR3 consists of 15 residues. Partial CDR3 DNA: TGTGCCAGTAGTATGGGGACAGCTAGCAATCAGCCC. It encodes CASSMGTASNQP. The entire CDR3 protein is CASSMGTASNQPQHF.

This clone was observed a few times. The read finishes 3 residues shy of the CDR3 end, and the germline J gene is used to complete it. This sequence joins TRBV19 and TRBJ1-2; TRBD1 is a possible D gene (5 bases). CDR3 length equals 13 residues. Germline V gene sequence: CDR1 LNHDA, CDR2 SQIVND (reference sequence). The CDR3 bases that were read are TGTGCCAGTAGTATAGAGGGACTCGGTGAC. This codes for CASSIEGLGD. The whole CDR3 protein reads CASSIEGLGDYTF.

This clone was seen many times. The read finishes 3 residues shy of the CDR3 end, and the germline J gene is used to complete it. This chain links TRBV20-1 with TRBJ1-1; D unclear. The CDR3 is 13 amino acids. Germline V gene sequence: CDR1 DFQATT, CDR2 SNEGSKA (reference sequence). V was cut by 4 bases and J by 1 base, with 10 bases left in between. The CDR3 sequence: CSAIRPGNTEAFF. Partial CDR3 DNA: TGCAGTGCTATTCGTCCAGGGAACACTGAA.

This clone was seen at least ten times. Incomplete CDR3 DNA: TGTGCCAGCAGCCCACGCCCGGGACAGGGCTACGAG. This gives the protein CASSPRPGQGYE. The complete CDR3 sequence is CASSPRPGQGYEQYF. The rearrangement uses TRBV7-9 and TRBJ2-7, with TRBD1 identical over 9 bases. Read data end 3 residues before the CDR3 end; the end is taken from the germline J gene. The CDR3 has 15 residues. The V and J ends lost 5 bases and 3 bases, in that order; junction bases with no gene match: 8. Germline V gene lookup returns CDR1 SEHNR and CDR2 FQNEAQ (reference sequence). Using reference TRBV7-9 and TRBJ2-7 for the parts outside the CDR3, the full variable domain is DTGVSQNPRHKITKRGQNVTFRCDPISEHNRLYWYRQTLGQGPEFLTYFQNEAQLEKSRLLSDRFSAERPKGSFSTLEIQRTEQGDSAMYLCASSPRPGQGYEQYFGPGTRLTVT.

This clone has a count of ten or more. Compared with germline, one end of the junction differs, possibly owing to a read error. The CDR3 end lies 3 residues beyond the end of the read and is filled in from the germline J gene. The chain couples TRBV7-7 to TRBJ2-2; no definite D call. In germline, CDR1 is SSHAT, CDR2 FNYEAQ (reference sequence). This CDR3 has 13 residues. CDR3 bases read: TGTGCTAGCAGCCCTTTAAACACCGGGGAG. The encoded protein is CASSPLNTGE. The entire CDR3 is CASSPLNTGELFF.

At least ten counts were recorded for this clone. The CDR3 protein is CASSNPGGSTDTQYF. The part of the CDR3 DNA that was read is TGTGCCAGCAGCAACCCCGGGGGTAGCACAGATACG. The rearrangement links TRBV11-2 to TRBJ2-3, with D maybe TRBD2 (6 bases). The CDR3 end is not reached by the read, which stops 3 residues before it; the germline J gene fills it in. CDR3 length equals 15 residues. V was trimmed by 5 bases and J by 0 bases, leaving 12 bases between them. CDR1 and CDR2 from the germline V gene are SGHAT and FQNNGV.

This clone was counted ten times or more. The part of the CDR3 DNA that was read is TGTGCCAGCAGGGAACTACCGGGACATCAAGAGACC. Translating gives CASRELPGHQET. The whole CDR3 protein reads CASRELPGHQETQYF. This chain joins TRBV6-1 and TRBJ2-5; a possible D gene is TRBD1 (6 bases). From the germline J gene comes the end of the CDR3, since the read stops 3 residues before it. Germline V CDR1 and CDR2: MNHNS, SASEGT. This CDR3 contains 15 residues. V was pared by 6 bases and J by 2 bases, with 16 bases between.

The table lists this clone with many counts. The CDR3 end falls 3 residues outside the read, so it is completed with the germline J gene. V usage is TRBV15 and J usage is TRBJ1-2; 10 nucleotides match TRBD1. The V segment lost 0 bases and the J segment 6 bases; nucleotides outside the gene matches: 7. The germline CDR1 and CDR2 sequences are LNHNV and YYDKDF (reference sequence). This CDR3 has 16 residues. CDR3 DNA (partial): TGTGCCACCAGCAGAGATATAGGGACAGGGGCTGATGGC. It specifies CATSRDIGTGADG. The CDR3 in full is CATSRDIGTGADGYTF.

This clone was counted ten times or more. The read ends 3 residues early relative to the CDR3; the germline J gene fills the gap. The chain joins TRBV29-1 to TRBJ2-2; TRBD2 agrees at 16 bases. This CDR3 has 16 residues. The V gene end was trimmed by 4 bases and the J gene end by 6 bases; junction bases not matched to a gene: 5. The germline gives CDR1 SQVTM, CDR2 ANQGSEA. The sequenced CDR3 bases are TGCAGCGTTGGCGGGACTAGCGGGGGGGCCTCCGGGGAG. This encodes CSVGGTSGGASGE. The complete CDR3 reads CSVGGTSGGASGELFF.

The sample holds many counts of this clone. The CDR3 end falls 3 residues outside the read, so it is completed with the germline J gene. This sequence joins TRBV7-6 and TRBJ2-5; D not resolved. The CDR3 has 16 residues. Trimming removed 1 base at V and 2 bases at J, with 14 bases between. From germline, CDR1 is SGHVS and CDR2 FNYEAQ. Here the CDR3 reads CASSLVGQNLQETQYF. The CDR3 bases that were read are TGTGCCAGCAGCTTAGTAGGGCAGAACTTACAAGAGACC.

The table lists this clone with many counts. The read stops 3 residues short of the end of the CDR3; the missing end is completed from the germline J gene. This chain uses TRBV18 with TRBJ2-3; D is ambiguous. Trimming took off 0 bases at V and 4 bases at J, with 11 bases between the two ends. The germline gives CDR1 KGHSH, CDR2 LQKENI. CDR3 size: 15 residues. CDR3 DNA (partial): TGTGCCAGCTCACCACCTTCACTTACGGCAGATACG. Amino acids: CASSPPSLTADT. The full-length CDR3 reads as CASSPPSLTADTQYF.

Concerning this clone itself: The read is 3 residues too short to cover the CDR3 end, so that end is filled in from the germline J gene. This chain joins TRBV7-2 and TRBJ1-2, with D possibly matching TRBD1 (6 bases). The V gene's germline CDR1 is SGHTA and CDR2 FQGNSA. This CDR3 contains 13 residues. V was trimmed by 3 bases and J by 7 bases, leaving 12 bases between them. The CDR3 here is CASSLDSLSGYTF. The DNA read from the CDR3 is TGTGCCAGCAGCTTGGACAGTTTGAGTGGC. Full variable domain (remainder filled in from reference TRBV7-2 and TRBJ1-2): GAGVSQSPSNKVTEKGKDVELRCDPISGHTALYWYRQSLGQGLEFLIYFQGNSAPDKSGLPSDRFSAERTGGSVSTLTIQRTQQEDSAVYLCASSLDSLSGYTFGSGTRLTVV.

This clone came up many times. The read halts 3 residues ahead of the CDR3 end, with the missing end drawn from the germline J gene. V gene TRBV20-1 combines with J gene TRBJ1-1; D call uncertain. The CDR3 length is 11 residues. Germline loops: CDR1 DFQATT, CDR2 SNEGSKA (reference sequence). The V end was cut by 2 bases, the J end by 5 bases, with 6 bases between. The CDR3 bases that were read are TGCAGTGCTAGACAAAAAACTGAA. Encoded protein: CSARQKTE. The entire CDR3 protein reads CSARQKTEAFF.

About this clone: A far larger clone is only one base removed, so a read error is likely. The read ends 3 residues shy of where the CDR3 ends; the end is completed using the germline J gene. Other DNA sequences in the sample encode the same CDR3. This chain joins TRBV10-2 and TRBJ2-7, with 7 bases matching TRBD1. CDR1 is WSHSY, CDR2 SAAADI, per germline. The CDR3 spans 13 residues. The sequenced CDR3 bases are TGCGCTAGCAGAGAAGGGGGCGGATACGAG. Amino acid sequence: CASREGGGYE. The entire CDR3 sequence reads CASREGGGYEQYF.

This clone showed up many times. The DNA read from the CDR3 is TGTGCCAGAGCGGGAGGACACGGCAATGAG. It encodes CARAGGHGNE. The entire CDR3 reads CARAGGHGNEQFF. This rearrangement joins TRBV9 to TRBJ2-1; 9 bases line up with TRBD2. Read coverage stops 3 residues before the CDR3 terminus; the germline J gene supplies the remainder. CDR3 length: 13 residues. V gave up 8 bases and J gave up 6 bases; unmatched junction bases: 6. Germline CDR1 SGDLS, CDR2 YYNGEE.

This clone has at least ten counts. The covered CDR3 bases are TGTGCCAGCAGTCCCCGACCAGGGTCGTACGAG. This translates into CASSPRPGSYE. The whole CDR3 protein reads CASSPRPGSYEQYF. The chain carries TRBV5-6 and TRBJ2-7; D is possibly TRBD1 (5 bases). The CDR3 is cut off 3 residues early in the read; its end comes from the germline J gene. Trimming took off 5 bases at V and 4 bases at J, with 16 bases between the two ends. This CDR3 comprises 14 residues. Germline lookup yields CDR1 SGHDT and CDR2 YYEEEE.

The sample holds many counts of this clone. The covered CDR3 bases are TGCAGTGCTAGAGATGGGCGGAACACTGAA. As protein: CSARDGRNTE. The complete CDR3 sequence is CSARDGRNTEAFF. J is TRBJ1-1 and V is TRBV20-1; D uncertain. The sequence runs out 3 residues before the end of the CDR3; the remainder is reconstructed from the germline J gene. The CDR3 is 13 amino acids. The V gene's germline CDR1 is DFQATT and CDR2 SNEGSKA (reference sequence). The V end lost 0 bases, the J end lost 1 base, and 6 bases lay between the germline ends.

This clone was found a few times. With the read ending 3 residues before the CDR3 end, the germline J gene is used to fill in that end. The J gene is TRBJ1-2, the V gene TRBV5-1; D gene uncertain. The CDR3 is 17 amino acids. CDR1 is SGHRS, CDR2 YFSETQ, per germline. CDR3 residues: CASSLETSGHRVYEYTF. The covered CDR3 bases are TGCGCCAGCAGCTTGGAGACTAGCGGGCATAGGGTCTACGAG.

This clone was recorded at least ten times. The missing CDR3 end, 3 residues past where the read stops, is filled in from the germline J gene. The chain is built from TRBV6-4 and TRBJ1-1; 8 bases agree with TRBD1. Germline CDR1 MRHNA, CDR2 SNTAGT. The length of the CDR3 is 14 residues. Unmatched junction bases numbered 4, after V lost 6 bases and J lost 1 base. The CDR3 here is CASRGQGANTEAFF. The CDR3 DNA, read in part, is TGTGCCAGCAGAGGACAGGGAGCGAACACTGAA.

This clone was seen repeatedly, ten times or more. The read finishes 3 residues shy of the CDR3 end, and the germline J gene is used to complete it. The J gene is TRBJ2-3, the V gene TRBV20-1; 10 bases agree with TRBD2. J lost 6 bases, V lost 6 bases, and 18 bases had no gene match. CDR1 DFQATT and CDR2 SNEGSKA come from the germline V gene (reference sequence). The CDR3 sequence is 17 residues long. The covered CDR3 bases are TGCAGTGCCCTCATCCCTAGCGGGAGTCCATCCGGGGATACG. This encodes CSALIPSGSPSGDT. The whole CDR3 is CSALIPSGSPSGDTQYF.

This clone was observed many times. With the read ending 3 residues before the CDR3 end, the germline J gene is used to fill in that end. J is TRBJ2-3 and V is TRBV5-1, with D possibly TRBD1 on 6 matching bases. The germline CDR1 and CDR2 sequences are SGHRS and YFSETQ. The CDR3 is 14 amino acids. Trimming stripped 4 bases from V and 1 base from J, with 10 bases between. CDR3 bases read: TGCGCCAGCAGCCTAAGACAGGGCACAGATACG. The encoded protein is CASSLRQGTDT. In full, the CDR3 is CASSLRQGTDTQYF.

This clone came up many times. Read coverage stops 3 residues before the CDR3 terminus; the germline J gene supplies the remainder. The gene calls are TRBV19 and TRBJ2-3; 8 bases match TRBD1. J gave up 4 bases and V 5 bases, and 5 bases lay outside the gene matches. Looked up from germline, CDR1 is LNHDA and CDR2 is SQIVND (reference sequence). CDR3 size: 14 residues. CDR3 DNA (partial): TGTGCCAGTAGTCAGCCAGGGGGCGCAGATACG. Protein: CASSQPGGADT. The CDR3 in full is CASSQPGGADTQYF.